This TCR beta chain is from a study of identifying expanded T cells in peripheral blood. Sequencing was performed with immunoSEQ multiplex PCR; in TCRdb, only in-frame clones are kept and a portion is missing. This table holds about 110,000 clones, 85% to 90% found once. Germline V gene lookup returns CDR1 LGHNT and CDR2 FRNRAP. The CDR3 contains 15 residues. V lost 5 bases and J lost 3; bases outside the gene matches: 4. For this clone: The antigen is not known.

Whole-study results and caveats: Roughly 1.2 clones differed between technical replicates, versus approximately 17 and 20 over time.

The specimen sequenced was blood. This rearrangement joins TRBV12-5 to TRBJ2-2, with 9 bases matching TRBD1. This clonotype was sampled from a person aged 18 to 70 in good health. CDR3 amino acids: CASGAGQGYTGELFF. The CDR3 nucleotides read TGTGCTAGTGGTGCGGGACAGGGATACACCGGGGAGCTGTTTTTT.